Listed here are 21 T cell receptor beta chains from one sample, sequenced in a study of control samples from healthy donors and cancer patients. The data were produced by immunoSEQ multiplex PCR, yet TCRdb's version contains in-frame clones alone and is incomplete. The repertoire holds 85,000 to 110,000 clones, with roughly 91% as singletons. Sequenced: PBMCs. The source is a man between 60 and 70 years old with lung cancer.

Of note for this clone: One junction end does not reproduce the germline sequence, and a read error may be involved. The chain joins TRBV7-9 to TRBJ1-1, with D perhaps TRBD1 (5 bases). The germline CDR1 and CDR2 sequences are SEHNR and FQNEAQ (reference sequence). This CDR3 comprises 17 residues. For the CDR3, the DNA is TGTGCCAGCAGTTTAGTCGGTACAGGTTTCATGAACACTGAAGCTTTCTTT. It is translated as CASSLVGTGFMNTEAFF. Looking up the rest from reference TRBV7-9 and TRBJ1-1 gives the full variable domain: DTGVSQNPRHKITKRGQNVTFRCDPISEHNRLYWYRQTLGQGPEFLTYFQNEAQLEKSRLLSDRFSAERPKGSFSTLEIQRTEQGDSAMYLCASSLVGTGFMNTEAFFGQGTRLTVV.

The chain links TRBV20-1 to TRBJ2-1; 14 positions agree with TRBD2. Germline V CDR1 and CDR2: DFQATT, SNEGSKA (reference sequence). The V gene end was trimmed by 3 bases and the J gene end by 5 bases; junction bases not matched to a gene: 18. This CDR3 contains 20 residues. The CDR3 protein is CSASKSTSGGANSRNNEQFF. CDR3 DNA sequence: TGCAGTGCTAGTAAGTCGACTAGCGGGGGGGCAAATTCCAGGAACAATGAGCAGTTCTTC.

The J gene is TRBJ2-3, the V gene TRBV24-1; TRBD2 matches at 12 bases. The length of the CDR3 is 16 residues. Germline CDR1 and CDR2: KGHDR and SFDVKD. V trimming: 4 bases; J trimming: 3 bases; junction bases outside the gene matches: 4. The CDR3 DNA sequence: TGTGCCACCAGTGACACTAGCGGGGGGCCAACAGATACGCAGTATTTT. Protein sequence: CATSDTSGGPTDTQYF.

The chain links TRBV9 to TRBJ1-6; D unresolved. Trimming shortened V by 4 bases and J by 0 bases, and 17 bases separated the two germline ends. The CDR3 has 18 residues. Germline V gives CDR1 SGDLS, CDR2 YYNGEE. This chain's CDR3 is CASSREVTLSSYNSPLHF. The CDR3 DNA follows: TGTGCCAGCAGCCGGGAGGTCACTCTCAGCTCCTATAATTCACCCCTCCACTTT.

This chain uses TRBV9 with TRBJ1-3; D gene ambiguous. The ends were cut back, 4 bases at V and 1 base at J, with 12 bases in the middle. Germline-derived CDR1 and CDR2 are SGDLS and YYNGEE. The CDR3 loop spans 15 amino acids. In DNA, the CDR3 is TGTGCCAGCAGCCCCCATAGCACTTCTGGAAACACCATATATTTT. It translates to CASSPHSTSGNTIYF.

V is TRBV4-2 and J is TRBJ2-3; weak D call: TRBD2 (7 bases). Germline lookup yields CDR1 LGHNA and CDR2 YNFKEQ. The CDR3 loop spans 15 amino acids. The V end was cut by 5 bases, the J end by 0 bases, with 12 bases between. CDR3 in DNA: TGTGCCAGCAGCGGGGGGGCCTCTAGCACAGATACGCAGTATTTT. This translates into CASSGGASSTDTQYF.

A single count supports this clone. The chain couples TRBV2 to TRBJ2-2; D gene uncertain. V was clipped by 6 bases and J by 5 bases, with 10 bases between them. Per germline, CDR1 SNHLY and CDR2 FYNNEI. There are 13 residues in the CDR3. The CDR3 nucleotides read TGTGCCAGCAGATTTGGGGTGACCGGGGAGCTGTTTTTT. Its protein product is CASRFGVTGELFF. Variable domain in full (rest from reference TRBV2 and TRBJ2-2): EPEVTQTPSHQVTQMGQEVILRCVPISNHLYFYWYRQILGQKVEFLVSFYNNEISEKSEIFDDQFSVERPDGSNFTLKIRSTKLEDSAMYFCASRFGVTGELFFGEGSRLTVL.

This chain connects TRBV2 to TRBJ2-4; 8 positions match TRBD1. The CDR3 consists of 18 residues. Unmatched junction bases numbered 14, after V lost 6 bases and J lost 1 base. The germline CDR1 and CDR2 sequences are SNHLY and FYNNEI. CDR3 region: CASRNTRQGPYAKNIQYF. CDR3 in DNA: TGTGCCAGCAGAAATACGAGACAGGGGCCCTATGCCAAAAACATTCAGTACTTC.

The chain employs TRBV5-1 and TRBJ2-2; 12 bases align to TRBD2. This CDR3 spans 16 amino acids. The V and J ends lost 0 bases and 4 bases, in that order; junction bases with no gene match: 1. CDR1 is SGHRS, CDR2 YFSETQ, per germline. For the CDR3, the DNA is TGCGCCAGCAGCTTGGGGACTAGCGGGGCCACCGGGGAGCTGTTTTTT. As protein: CASSLGTSGATGELFF.

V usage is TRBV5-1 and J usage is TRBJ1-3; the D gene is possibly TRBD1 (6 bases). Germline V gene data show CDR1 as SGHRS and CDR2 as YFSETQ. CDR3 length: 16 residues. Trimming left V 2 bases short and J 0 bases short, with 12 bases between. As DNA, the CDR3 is TGCGCCAGCAGCTTAGCAGGGGAGAGCTCTGGAAACACCATATATTTT. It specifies CASSLAGESSGNTIYF.

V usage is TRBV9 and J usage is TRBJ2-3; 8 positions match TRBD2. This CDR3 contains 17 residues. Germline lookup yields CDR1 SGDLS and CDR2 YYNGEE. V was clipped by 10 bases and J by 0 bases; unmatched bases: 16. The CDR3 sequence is CARRGGGRGTSTDTQYF. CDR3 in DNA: TGTGCCCGCCGCGGCGGGGGGCGGGGGACTAGCACAGATACGCAGTATTTT.

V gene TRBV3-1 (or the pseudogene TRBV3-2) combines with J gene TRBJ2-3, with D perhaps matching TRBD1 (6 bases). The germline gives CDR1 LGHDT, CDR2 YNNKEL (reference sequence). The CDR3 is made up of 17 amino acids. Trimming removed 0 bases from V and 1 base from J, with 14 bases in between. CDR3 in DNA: TGTGCCAGCAGCCAAGACATCGGGGCAGGGGGCACAGATACGCAGTATTTT. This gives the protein CASSQDIGAGGTDTQYF.

CDR3 loop: CAWSVAGSGYYGYTF. Here the CDR3 DNA reads TGTGCCTGGAGTGTAGCGGGGTCCGGCTACTATGGCTACACCTTC. The chain has TRBV30 and TRBJ1-2; the D is unclear. Germline lookup yields CDR1 GTSNPN and CDR2 SVGIG (reference sequence). This CDR3 region has 15 residues. V was shortened by 0 bases and J by 3 bases, with 14 bases between the two germline ends.

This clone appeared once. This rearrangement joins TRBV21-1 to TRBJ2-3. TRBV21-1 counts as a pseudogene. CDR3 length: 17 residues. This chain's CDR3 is CASSKAIRGDRTDTQYF. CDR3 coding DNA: TGTGCCAGCAGCAAAGCAATTCGAGGGGATCGCACAGATACGCAGTATTTT.

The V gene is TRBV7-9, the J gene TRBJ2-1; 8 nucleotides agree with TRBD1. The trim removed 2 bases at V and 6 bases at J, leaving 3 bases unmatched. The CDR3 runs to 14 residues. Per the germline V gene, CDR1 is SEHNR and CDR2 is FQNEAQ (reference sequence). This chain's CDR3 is CASSLTGGTNEQFF. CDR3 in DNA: TGTGCCAGCAGCTTAACAGGGGGAACCAATGAGCAGTTCTTC.

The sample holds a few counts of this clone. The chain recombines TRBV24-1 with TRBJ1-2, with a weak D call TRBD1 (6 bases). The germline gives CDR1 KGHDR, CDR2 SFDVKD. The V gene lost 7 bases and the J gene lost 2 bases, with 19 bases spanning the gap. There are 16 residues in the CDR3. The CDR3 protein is CATSRQAKSSNYGYTF. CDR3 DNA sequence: TGTGCCACCAGCCGACAGGCAAAGTCCTCCAACTATGGCTACACCTTC.

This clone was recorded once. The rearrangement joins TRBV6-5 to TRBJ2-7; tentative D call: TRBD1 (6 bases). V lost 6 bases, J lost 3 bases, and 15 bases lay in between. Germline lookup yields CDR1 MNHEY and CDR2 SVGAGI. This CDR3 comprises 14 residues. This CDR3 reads CASRPKQGFYEQYF. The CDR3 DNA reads TGTGCCAGCAGACCTAAACAGGGTTTCTACGAGCAGTACTTC.

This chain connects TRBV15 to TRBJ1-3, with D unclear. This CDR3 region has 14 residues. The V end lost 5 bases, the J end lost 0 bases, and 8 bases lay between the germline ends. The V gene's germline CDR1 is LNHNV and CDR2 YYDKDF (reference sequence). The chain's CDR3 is CATSPRDSGNTIYF. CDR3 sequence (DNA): TGTGCCACCAGCCCACGGGACTCTGGAAACACCATATATTTT.

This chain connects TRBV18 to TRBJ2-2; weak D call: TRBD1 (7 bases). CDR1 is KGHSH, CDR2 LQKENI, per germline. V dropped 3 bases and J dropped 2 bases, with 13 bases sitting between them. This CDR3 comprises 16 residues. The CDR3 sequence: CASSPRQGGNTGELFF. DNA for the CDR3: TGTGCCAGCTCACCGCGACAGGGAGGCAACACCGGGGAGCTGTTTTTT.

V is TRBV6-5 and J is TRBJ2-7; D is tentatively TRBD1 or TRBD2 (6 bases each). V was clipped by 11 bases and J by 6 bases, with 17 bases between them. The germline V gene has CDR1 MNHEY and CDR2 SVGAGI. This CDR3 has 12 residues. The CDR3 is CAGRGTPSEQYF. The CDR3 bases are TGTGCCGGACGCGGGACACCCTCCGAGCAGTACTTC.

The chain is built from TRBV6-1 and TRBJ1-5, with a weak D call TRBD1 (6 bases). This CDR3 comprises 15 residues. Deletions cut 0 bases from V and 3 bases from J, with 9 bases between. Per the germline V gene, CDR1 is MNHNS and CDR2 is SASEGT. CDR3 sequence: CASSEAPGANQPQHF. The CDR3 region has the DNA TGTGCCAGCAGTGAAGCGCCGGGGGCCAATCAGCCCCAGCATTTT.